The 27 T cell receptor beta chains given below trace back to one sample, sequenced in a study of low-dose radiotherapy and immunotherapy resistance in tumors. cDNA synthesis used a TRAV/TRBV-specific primer set for both chains. The PCR that amplified TCRs ran for 20 to 25 cycles, relying on a constant-region primer and a V-primer adapter. TCRdb reanalysed the reads using MiXCR and keeps one entry per CDR3 protein. Seen here are under 9,500 distinct CDR3 sequences, approximately 82% observed once, and the top ten hold roughly 6.2%. The receptors shown here come from a human donor with advanced metastatic prostate, ovarian, gallbladder or colorectal cancer (not recorded which). This table probably holds off-target reads from a library built for another chain.

V is TRBV3-1 and J is TRBJ2-5; no reliable D call. The CDR3 has 16 residues. Germline CDR1 is LGHDT and CDR2 is YNNKEL (reference sequence). Trimming removed 7 bases from V and 5 bases from J, with 23 bases in between. This CDR3 is CASNRRSPDVQETQYF. CDR3 DNA sequence: TGTGCCAGCAACCGCCGTAGCCCGGACGTTCAGGAGACCCAGTACTTC.

The chain employs TRBV19 and TRBJ1-5; the match to TRBD1 covers 10 bases. Germline CDR1 reads LNHDA; CDR2 reads SQIVND (reference sequence). CDR3 length: 15 residues. Losses at the gene ends were 6 bases for V and 6 bases for J; bases not matched to a gene: 8. The CDR3 region has the DNA TGTGCCAGTAGCCGGACAGGGGGTCCAATTCAGCCCCAGCATTTT. Encoded protein: CASSRTGGPIQPQHF.

This clonotype was recorded once. The chain carries TRBV18 and TRBJ1-2; D remains ambiguous. This CDR3 is built from 14 residues. V was shortened by 3 bases and J by 6 bases, with 14 bases between the two germline ends. From germline, CDR1 is KGHSH and CDR2 LQKENI. The CDR3 protein is CASSPAPEGHGYTF. CDR3 nucleotides: TGTGCCAGCTCACCCGCCCCCGAAGGCCATGGCTACACCTTC.

This clonotype was recorded a few times. The rearrangement uses TRBV19 and TRBJ1-5; no reliable D call. This CDR3 is built from 15 residues. Germline CDR1 and CDR2: LNHDA and SQIVND (reference sequence). Between the trimmed V and J ends, which lost 7 bases and 0 bases, there was a span of 13 bases. CDR3 nucleotide sequence: TGTGCCAGTACCGCGGCGGCTTATAGCAATCAGCCCCAGCATTTT. This sequence encodes CASTAAAYSNQPQHF.

This sequence joins TRBV5-5 and TRBJ2-7; TRBD1 or TRBD2 may be the D gene (6 bases each). The CDR3 runs to 15 residues. The V end was cut by 0 bases, the J end by 3 bases, with 13 bases between. CDR1 SGHKS and CDR2 YYEKEE come from the germline V gene (reference sequence). CDR3 sequence reads: CASSLGGAGVYEQYF. The CDR3 DNA is TGTGCCAGCAGCTTGGGGGGGGCGGGCGTCTACGAGCAGTACTTC.

The rearrangement uses TRBV2 and TRBJ1-2; possible D gene TRBD1, 6 bases. The germline V gene has CDR1 SNHLY and CDR2 FYNNEI. V shed 8 bases and J shed 1 base, with 11 bases lying between them. The CDR3 sequence is 13 residues long. CDR3 DNA: TGTGCCAGCGGGACAAACCTTAACTATGGCTACACCTTC. This codes for CASGTNLNYGYTF.

The CDR3 sequence is CASRPHREGEKLFF. The CDR3 region has the DNA TGTGCCAGCAGGCCGCACAGGGAGGGTGAAAAACTGTTTTTT. The chain combines TRBV2 with TRBJ1-4; D is perhaps TRBD1 (6 bases). V lost 6 bases and J lost 7, with 15 bases in between. Germline assignment: CDR1 SNHLY and CDR2 FYNNEI. The CDR3 runs 14 residues.

The V gene is TRBV29-1, the J gene TRBJ1-1, with 8 bases that match TRBD1. The CDR3 extends over 12 amino acids. V was clipped by 5 bases and J by 4 bases; unmatched bases: 3. Germline loops: CDR1 SQVTM, CDR2 ANQGSEA. In nucleotides, the CDR3 is TGCAGCGTTACAGGGGGTGGCACTGAAGCTTTCTTT. This gives the protein CSVTGGGTEAFF.

As DNA, the CDR3 is TGTGCCAGCAGTTTAGGGGACGGCTCCTACAATGAGCAGTTCTTC. Translating it yields CASSLGDGSYNEQFF. The V and J genes are TRBV12-3 or TRBV12-4 and TRBJ2-1; D is tentatively TRBD1 or TRBD2 (5 bases each). The CDR3 length is 15 residues. V was clipped by 1 base and J by 0 bases, with 7 bases between them.

The rearrangement joins TRBV5-5 to TRBJ1-2; no clear D. Trimming removed 0 bases at V and 7 bases at J, with 10 bases between. Per the germline V gene, CDR1 is SGHKS and CDR2 is YYEKEE (reference sequence). This CDR3 region has 13 residues. This chain's CDR3 is CASSLEESRGYTF. DNA for the CDR3: TGTGCCAGCAGCTTGGAGGAGTCGCGTGGCTACACCTTC.

The sample holds a few counts of this clonotype. DNA of the CDR3: TGTGCCAGCAGTCGGGACCCCGAGGGCGCCGGGGAGCTGTTTTTT. The encoded protein is CASSRDPEGAGELFF. The chain carries TRBV12-3 or TRBV12-4 and TRBJ2-2; D may correspond to TRBD1 or TRBD2 (5 bases each). The V and J ends lost 5 bases and 6 bases respectively, with 16 bases between them. The CDR3 runs 15 residues.

CDR3 DNA: TGTGCCACCAGCACCGGGGTAACCGGGGAGCTGTTTTTT. This encodes CATSTGVTGELFF. This chain uses TRBV15 with TRBJ2-2; D is possibly TRBD2 (5 bases). CDR3 size: 13 residues. Germline CDR1 reads LNHNV; CDR2 reads YYDKDF (reference sequence). Trimming removed 4 bases from V and 5 bases from J, with 8 bases in between.

V usage is TRBV6-6 and J usage is TRBJ2-1; D gene ambiguous. Germline-derived CDR1 and CDR2 are MNHNY and SVGAGI (reference sequence). Trimming removed 4 bases at V and 8 bases at J, with 15 bases between. This CDR3 comprises 14 residues. The CDR3 sequence is CASSLRLDSHEQFF. For the CDR3, the DNA is TGTGCCAGCAGTTTGAGACTGGATTCGCATGAGCAGTTCTTC.

This clonotype occurred once. This chain uses TRBV20-1 with TRBJ1-6, with D possibly matching TRBD1 (6 bases). The CDR3 contains 16 residues. Germline V gene sequence: CDR1 DFQATT, CDR2 SNEGSKA (reference sequence). The V gene lost 0 bases and the J gene lost 9 bases, with 18 bases spanning the gap. The CDR3 bases are TGCAGTGCTAGAGACCTACGGGGGGGCGCGAGTTCACCCCTCCACTTT. It yields the protein CSARDLRGGASSPLHF.

The chain recombines TRBV5-5 with TRBJ1-1; TRBD1 aligns across 8 bases. Germline assignment: CDR1 SGHKS and CDR2 YYEKEE (reference sequence). V lost 1 base and J lost 0; bases outside the gene matches: 5. This CDR3 is 16 amino acids long. CDR3 coding DNA: TGTGCCAGCAGCTTGTACCTGGGACAGGTGAACACTGAAGCTTTCTTT. As protein: CASSLYLGQVNTEAFF. Supplemented by reference TRBV5-5 and TRBJ1-1, the full variable domain reads DAGVTQSPTHLIKTRGQQVTLRCSPISGHKSVSWYQQVLGQGPQFIFQYYEKEERGRGNFPDRFSARQFPNYSSELNVNALLLGDSALYLCASSLYLGQVNTEAFFGQGTRLTVV.

This chain uses TRBV10-3 with TRBJ2-2; 8 bases line up with TRBD2. The CDR3 has 15 amino acids. The J segment lost 4 bases and the V segment lost 6 bases, leaving 7 bases of the junction unmatched. Germline V gene data show CDR1 as ENHRY and CDR2 as SYGVKD. This CDR3 is CAIRAGLAPTGELFF. CDR3 sequence (DNA): TGTGCCATCAGGGCCGGACTAGCTCCCACCGGGGAGCTGTTTTTT.

The rearrangement links TRBV6-2 or TRBV6-3 to TRBJ1-1; 7 nucleotides line up with TRBD1. Looked up from germline, CDR1 is MNHEY and CDR2 is SVGEGT. This CDR3 region has 18 residues. Trimming at V came to 5 bases and at J to 0 bases, leaving 15 bases not matched to a gene. The CDR3 DNA sequence: TGTGCCAGCAGTGAAAATCTTCGGTTACAGGGGTTGAACACTGAAGCTTTCTTT. This codes for CASSENLRLQGLNTEAFF.

J is TRBJ2-1 and V is TRBV5-1; the D gene is possibly TRBD2 (7 bases). Trimming took off 0 bases at V and 8 bases at J, with 18 bases between the two ends. This CDR3 comprises 16 residues. Germline CDR1 reads SGHRS; CDR2 reads YFSETQ. The CDR3 DNA follows: TGCGCCAGCAGCTTGGCCGGGCGGGGGCCTCGCGATGAGCAGTTCTTC. This translates into CASSLAGRGPRDEQFF.

The rearrangement joins TRBV2 to TRBJ2-3; TRBD2 matches at 14 bases. This CDR3 is 16 amino acids long. Germline-derived CDR1 and CDR2 are SNHLY and FYNNEI. J lost 6 bases, V lost 3 bases, and 5 bases had no gene match. The CDR3 protein is CASSEGLAGVADTQYF. Written as DNA, the CDR3 is TGTGCCAGCAGTGAGGGACTAGCGGGGGTTGCCGATACGCAGTATTTT.

The chain employs TRBV11-2 and TRBJ2-7, with 7 bases aligning to TRBD1. With 4 bases clipped from V and 3 bases from J, the junction kept 9 bases outside the gene matches. The CDR3 loop spans 15 amino acids. Looked up from germline, CDR1 is SGHAT and CDR2 is FQNNGV. The DNA for the CDR3 is TGTGCCAGCAGCTCACAGGGGCCCTTCTACTACGAGCAGTACTTC. Protein product: CASSSQGPFYYEQYF.

The chain recombines TRBV5-4 with TRBJ2-3, with no clear D. The CDR3 has 13 residues. Per germline, CDR1 SGHNT and CDR2 YYREEE (reference sequence). The V gene lost 4 bases and the J gene lost 6 bases, with 12 bases spanning the gap. CDR3 nucleotides: TGTGCCAGCAGCCCCTCCTTTATGGATACGCAGTATTTT. Its translation: CASSPSFMDTQYF.

The chain uses TRBV5-6 and TRBJ1-5; unclear D gene. CDR3 length equals 14 residues. Trimming removed 6 bases from V and 4 bases from J, with 14 bases in between. Germline CDR1 is SGHDT and CDR2 is YYEEEE. The CDR3 region has the DNA TGTGCCAGCACCCTGGGCCCCTCTAATCAGCCCCAGCATTTT. It codes for CASTLGPSNQPQHF. Full variable domain (outside the CDR3, taken from reference TRBV5-6 and TRBJ1-5): DAGVTQSPTHLIKTRGQQVTLRCSPKSGHDTVSWYQQALGQGPQFIFQYYEEEERQRGNFPDRFSGHQFPNYSSELNVNALLLGDSALYLCASTLGPSNQPQHFGDGTRLSIL.

The chain recombines TRBV20-1 with TRBJ1-2; D may be TRBD1 (6 bases). The CDR3 is 13 amino acids. V shed 3 bases and J shed 5 bases, with 13 bases lying between them. Germline lookup yields CDR1 DFQATT and CDR2 SNEGSKA (reference sequence). The CDR3 DNA follows: TGCAGTGCTAGGCAACAGGGAGATTATGGCTACACCTTC. Its protein is CSARQQGDYGYTF.

The gene calls are TRBV7-2 and TRBJ2-7; the D is unclear. V lost 7 bases and J 3 bases, leaving 10 bases between the germline ends. The V gene's germline CDR1 is SGHTA and CDR2 FQGNSA. The CDR3 runs 12 residues. The CDR3 is CASTETGYEQYF. The CDR3 nucleotides are TGTGCCAGCACCGAGACTGGCTACGAGCAGTACTTC.

The J gene is TRBJ2-3, the V gene TRBV10-3; TRBD2 matches at 7 bases. V was pared by 5 bases and J by 2 bases, with 19 bases of the junction left unmatched. Germline V CDR1 and CDR2: ENHRY, SYGVKD. This CDR3 has 19 residues. The CDR3 loop reads CAISPGWGGPPANTDTQYF. The CDR3 DNA reads as TGTGCCATCAGTCCTGGGTGGGGGGGACCCCCAGCAAACACAGATACGCAGTATTTT.

The chain employs TRBV20-1 and TRBJ2-2, with D maybe TRBD2 (6 bases). Germline CDR1 reads DFQATT; CDR2 reads SNEGSKA (reference sequence). CDR3 length equals 14 residues. V was clipped by 6 bases and J by 1 base, with 12 bases between them. The chain's CDR3 is CSAPAGGNTGELFF. As DNA, the CDR3 is TGCAGTGCCCCGGCCGGGGGGAACACCGGGGAGCTGTTTTTT.

This clonotype has only one observation. The DNA for the CDR3 is TGCGCCAGCAGCGGGACCTCCTACGAGCAGTACTTC. Translation: CASSGTSYEQYF. The chain joins TRBV5-1 to TRBJ2-7; either TRBD1 or TRBD2 may fit D (5 bases each). This CDR3 comprises 12 residues. The V end lost 4 bases, the J end lost 0 bases, and 5 bases lay between the germline ends. Germline CDR1 reads SGHRS; CDR2 reads YFSETQ.